This TCR beta chain appears in the sequencing data of a study of naive and memory T cell subsets. The SP2 primer and nested alpha and beta constant region primers amplified ligated cDNA in four rounds. Blood and skin TCR RNA was reverse transcribed with alpha and beta constant primers. TCRdb re-derived calls from the UMI-ligation and nested PCR reads in MiXCR, one entry per CDR3 protein. Of about 25,000 distinct CDR3 sequences listed, roughly 5.4% are singletons. The germline V gene encodes CDR1 SQVTM and CDR2 ANQGSEA. CDR3 length equals 15 residues. The germline V and J ends were trimmed by 6 bases and 3 bases, with 17 bases remaining between them. This clonotype was seen ten or more times. The library had UMIs added by 3' ligation of an oligonucleotide to TCR cDNA.

The origin of this receptor is an adult in good health. This sequence joins TRBV29-1 and TRBJ2-2, with D maybe TRBD2 (6 bases). The sequenced material came from blood. Here the CDR3 DNA reads TGCAGCGTCGGGGGTGGACTACTTCACACCGGGGAGCTGTTTTTT. This codes for CSVGGGLLHTGELFF.